What follows are 21 T cell receptor beta chains derived from one specimen sequenced in a study of blood T cell repertoires in COVID-19. The table came from immunoSEQ multiplex PCR; TCRdb's copy has only in-frame clones and leaves some out. This sample has roughly 200,000 clones, with over 70% found just once. The sample comprised peripheral blood. Receptor source: a man aged 40-50 years with active or convalescent COVID-19.

The rearrangement uses TRBV6-4 and TRBJ2-2, with 7 bases lining up with TRBD1. The J segment lost 4 bases and the V segment lost 2 bases, leaving 4 bases of the junction unmatched. The CDR3 runs to 15 residues. The germline gives CDR1 MRHNA, CDR2 SNTAGT. DNA for the CDR3: TGTGCCAGCAGTGACGGTAGGGGGCCCACCGGGGAGCTGTTTTTT. This codes for CASSDGRGPTGELFF.

The chain combines TRBV10-3 with TRBJ2-1, with 8 bases fitting TRBD2. V gave up 6 bases and J gave up 5 bases; unmatched junction bases: 0. The CDR3 is 12 residues long. The germline gives CDR1 ENHRY, CDR2 SYGVKD. The CDR3 nucleotides are TGTGCCATCAGGGGACTAGACAATGAGCAGTTCTTC. The encoded protein is CAIRGLDNEQFF.

This chain links TRBV5-5 with TRBJ2-2; D may be TRBD1 (6 bases). V was clipped by 3 bases and J by 2 bases, with 11 bases between them. Looked up from germline, CDR1 is SGHKS and CDR2 is YYEKEE (reference sequence). CDR3 size: 15 residues. CDR3 bases: TGTGCCAGCAGCTCGACAGGAGGTAACACCGGGGAGCTGTTTTTT. Protein: CASSSTGGNTGELFF.

This clone was seen once. The chain links TRBV6-1 to TRBJ2-7; maybe TRBD1 (5 bases). The CDR3 loop spans 15 amino acids. Trimming left V 5 bases short and J 2 bases short, with 16 bases between. Germline assignment: CDR1 MNHNS and CDR2 SASEGT. This chain's CDR3 is CASSPGRGGAYEQYF. The CDR3 DNA follows: TGTGCCAGCAGTCCAGGAAGGGGTGGGGCCTACGAGCAGTACTTC.

V and J are TRBV10-3 and TRBJ2-7; 7 nucleotides match TRBD2. The length of the CDR3 is 17 residues. V shed 3 bases and J 3 bases; nucleotides not matched to a gene: 14. Germline V gene lookup returns CDR1 ENHRY and CDR2 SYGVKD. CDR3: CAISDVGSRGDYYEQYF. The CDR3 bases are TGTGCCATCAGTGATGTAGGGTCTAGAGGGGACTACTACGAGCAGTACTTC.

This clone was detected once. J is TRBJ2-7 and V is TRBV6-5, with TRBD2 identical over 11 bases. CDR1 is MNHEY and CDR2 is SVGAGI in the germline V gene. CDR3 length equals 16 residues. V trimming: 3 bases; J trimming: 0 bases; junction bases outside the gene matches: 4. This CDR3 is CASSYQTSGSSYEQYF. CDR3 DNA: TGTGCCAGCAGTTATCAAACTAGCGGGAGCTCCTACGAGCAGTACTTC.

The J gene is TRBJ1-2, the V gene TRBV30; 7 bases align to TRBD1. Looked up from germline, CDR1 is GTSNPN and CDR2 is SVGIG (reference sequence). This CDR3 region has 14 residues. With 1 base clipped from V and 3 bases from J, the junction kept 5 bases outside the gene matches. The CDR3 loop reads CAWSGQGGDYGYTF. CDR3 DNA: TGTGCCTGGAGTGGACAGGGCGGGGACTATGGCTACACCTTC.

The chain combines TRBV12-3 or TRBV12-4 with TRBJ1-1, with D maybe TRBD1 (6 bases). Trimming took 6 bases from V and 1 from J, leaving 9 bases between them. This CDR3 is built from 13 residues. CDR3 sequence: CASRTDRNTEAFF. The CDR3 nucleotides are TGTGCCAGCAGGACGGACAGGAACACTGAAGCTTTCTTT.

The genes are TRBV12-5 and TRBJ1-1; D is possibly TRBD1 (5 bases). The CDR3 totals 18 residues. V dropped 0 bases and J dropped 0 bases, with 17 bases sitting between them. CDR1 is LGHNT, CDR2 FRNRAP, per germline. CDR3 DNA: TGTGCTAGTGGTTTGGTATTGGCAGGGCCCCAGATGAACACTGAAGCTTTCTTT. It translates to CASGLVLAGPQMNTEAFF.

This clone was seen just once. V gene TRBV5-1 combines with J gene TRBJ2-1; 7 bases are a match to TRBD2. V lost 4 bases and J lost 4; bases outside the gene matches: 11. Germline V gene lookup returns CDR1 SGHRS and CDR2 YFSETQ. The CDR3 has 16 amino acids. CDR3 DNA: TGCGCCAGCAGCCCGAGAGCGGGGAACGCTTACAATGAGCAGTTCTTC. Amino acids: CASSPRAGNAYNEQFF.

The V call is TRBV11-3, the J call TRBJ2-3, with TRBD2 matching over 9 bases. V trimming: 0 bases; J trimming: 2 bases; junction bases outside the gene matches: 12. This CDR3 is built from 19 residues. Germline V gives CDR1 SGHNT, CDR2 YENEEA. For the CDR3, the DNA is TGTGCCAGCAGCTTAGATAGCGCGGGAGGGCCGACCTCCACAGATACGCAGTATTTT. It yields the protein CASSLDSAGGPTSTDTQYF. Full variable domain (missing parts from reference TRBV11-3 and TRBJ2-3): EAGVVQSPRYKIIEKKQPVAFWCNPISGHNTLYWYLQNLGQGPELLIRYENEEAVDDSQLPKDRFSAERLKGVDSTLKIQPAELGDSAVYLCASSLDSAGGPTSTDTQYFGPGTRLTVL.

The genes are TRBV4-3 and TRBJ1-5; D possibly corresponds to TRBD1 (5 bases). V shed 0 bases and J shed 3 bases, with 9 bases lying between them. Germline loops: CDR1 LGHNA, CDR2 YSLEER. This CDR3 spans 15 amino acids. CDR3 residues: CASSQDTGSNQPQHF. The CDR3 DNA reads as TGCGCCAGCAGCCAAGACACAGGCTCCAATCAGCCCCAGCATTTT.

The gene calls are TRBV19 and TRBJ1-5; a weak D match, TRBD1 (5 bases). There are 16 residues in the CDR3. The ends were cut back, 6 bases at V and 2 bases at J, with 17 bases in the middle. Germline lookup yields CDR1 LNHDA and CDR2 SQIVND (reference sequence). CDR3 amino acids: CASRLGPGIGNQPQHF. The CDR3, as DNA: TGTGCCAGTAGATTGGGGCCGGGTATCGGCAATCAGCCCCAGCATTTT. Complete variable domain (other parts from reference TRBV19 and TRBJ1-5): DGGITQSPKYLFRKEGQNVTLSCEQNLNHDAMYWYRQDPGQGLRLIYYSQIVNDFQKGDIAEGYSVSREKKESFPLTVTSAQKNPTAFYLCASRLGPGIGNQPQHFGDGTRLSIL.

The chain carries TRBV11-2 and TRBJ1-3, with D possibly being TRBD1 (6 bases). CDR1 is SGHAT, CDR2 FQNNGV, per germline. The CDR3 contains 15 residues. Trimming took off 6 bases at V and 0 bases at J, with 12 bases between the two ends. The chain's CDR3 is CASRRGGFSGNTIYF. As DNA, the CDR3 is TGTGCCAGCAGGAGGGGGGGTTTCTCTGGAAACACCATATATTTT.

The CDR3 region has the DNA TGTGCCAGCAGCTTAGTTGGCCGCCAAAACACTGAAGCTTTCTTT. Its protein is CASSLVGRQNTEAFF. The gene calls are TRBV11-2 and TRBJ1-1; the D is unclear. CDR1 is SGHAT and CDR2 is FQNNGV in the germline V gene. V was clipped by 1 base and J by 2 bases, with 11 bases between them. The CDR3 has 15 residues.

This clone was counted once. The J gene is TRBJ1-4, the V gene TRBV11-3; TRBD1 might be the D (5 bases). V lost 4 bases, J lost 7 bases, and 13 bases lay in between. This CDR3 region has 14 residues. Germline CDR1 reads SGHNT; CDR2 reads YENEEA. The CDR3 region is CASSSGAGLEKLFF. The CDR3 DNA reads as TGTGCCAGCAGCTCCGGGGCGGGGCTTGAAAAACTGTTTTTT.

With respect to this clone: The sample carries other DNA sequences with the same CDR3. The gene calls are TRBV9 and TRBJ2-3, with 13 bases aligning to TRBD2. The germline V gene has CDR1 SGDLS and CDR2 YYNGEE. V shed 3 bases, J shed 1 base, and the junction held 2 bases outside the gene matches. This CDR3 comprises 16 residues. CDR3 in DNA: TGTGCCAGCAGCGCAGGACTAGCGGGGGGCACAGATACGCAGTATTTT. Its protein is CASSAGLAGGTDTQYF.

The chain employs TRBV7-9 and TRBJ2-7; TRBD1 aligns across 8 bases. The CDR3 has 14 residues. Germline-derived CDR1 and CDR2 are SEHNR and FQNEAQ (reference sequence). The ends lost 8 bases at V and 0 bases at J; junction bases unmatched: 6. The CDR3 DNA reads as TGTGCCAGCGGCCTTGGGACAGGCTCCTACGAGCAGTACTTC. Protein: CASGLGTGSYEQYF. The variable domain in full, completed from reference TRBV7-9 and TRBJ2-7, reads DTGVSQNPRHKITKRGQNVTFRCDPISEHNRLYWYRQTLGQGPEFLTYFQNEAQLEKSRLLSDRFSAERPKGSFSTLEIQRTEQGDSAMYLCASGLGTGSYEQYFGPGTRLTVT.

This clone was observed a few times. This sequence joins TRBV29-1 and TRBJ2-5, with D tentatively TRBD1 (5 bases). V lost 3 bases to trimming and J lost 5 bases, with 13 bases between them. Germline V gene lookup returns CDR1 SQVTM and CDR2 ANQGSEA. The CDR3 covers 13 residues. The CDR3 region is CSVDGQGRETQYF. CDR3 DNA: TGCAGCGTTGACGGCCAGGGCAGGGAGACCCAGTACTTC.

The CDR3 DNA reads as TGCGCCAGCAGCTTAAGCAGGGGGCCCCAAGGAGGTGAAGCTTTCTTT. Translated: CASSLSRGPQGGEAFF. The genes are TRBV5-1 and TRBJ1-1, with 8 bases fitting TRBD1. Germline loops: CDR1 SGHRS, CDR2 YFSETQ. The CDR3 is 16 amino acids. After removal of 2 bases from V and 7 bases from J, the junction contained 13 bases not matched to a gene.

This rearrangement joins TRBV6-5 to TRBJ1-3; 7 bases map to TRBD1. The CDR3 sequence is 16 residues long. Looked up from germline, CDR1 is MNHEY and CDR2 is SVGAGI. The V and J ends lost 4 bases and 0 bases, in that order; junction bases with no gene match: 6. The CDR3 sequence is CASSLRRDSSGNTIYF. The CDR3, as DNA: TGTGCCAGCAGTTTACGACGGGACAGCTCTGGAAACACCATATATTTT.